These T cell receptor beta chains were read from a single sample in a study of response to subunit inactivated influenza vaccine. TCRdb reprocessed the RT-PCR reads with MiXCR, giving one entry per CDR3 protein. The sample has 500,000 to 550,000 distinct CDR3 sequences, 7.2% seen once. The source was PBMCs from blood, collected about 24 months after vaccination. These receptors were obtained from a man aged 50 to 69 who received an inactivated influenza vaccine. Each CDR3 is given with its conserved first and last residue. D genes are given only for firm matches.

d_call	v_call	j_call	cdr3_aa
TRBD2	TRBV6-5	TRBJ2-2	CASSYQTSGENTGELFF
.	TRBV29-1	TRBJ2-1	CSAGGSGSYNEQFF
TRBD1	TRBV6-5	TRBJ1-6	CASSSIPGQRNSPLHF
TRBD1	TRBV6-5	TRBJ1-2	CASSSAGTAYGYTF
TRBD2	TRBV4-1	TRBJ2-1	CASSQVAGSPNEQFF
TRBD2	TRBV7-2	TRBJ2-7	CASSLTLAAYEQYF
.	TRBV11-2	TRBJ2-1	CASILTSANNEQFF
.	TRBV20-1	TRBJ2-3	CSAKVGGSTDTQYF
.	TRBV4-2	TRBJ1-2	CASSQALADGYGYTF
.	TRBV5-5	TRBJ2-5	CASSLWGKETQYF
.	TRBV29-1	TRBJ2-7	CSVEDLGGGSGYEQYF
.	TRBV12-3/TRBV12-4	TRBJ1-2	CASSKDGYGYTF
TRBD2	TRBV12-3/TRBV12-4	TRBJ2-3	CASRSGTSGSADTQYF
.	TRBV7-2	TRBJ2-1	CASSLRTVAHNEQFF
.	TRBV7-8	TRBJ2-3	CASSYLDTDTQYF
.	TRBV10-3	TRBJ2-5	CAISVEIQETQYF
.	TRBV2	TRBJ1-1	CASDRLNTEAFF
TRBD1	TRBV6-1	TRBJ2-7	CASSETGGFYEQYF
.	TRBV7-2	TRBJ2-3	CASSNRDSFGDTQYF
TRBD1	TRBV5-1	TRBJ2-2	CASSLKIQGAGGELFF
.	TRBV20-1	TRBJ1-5	CSAIPGGGNQPQHF
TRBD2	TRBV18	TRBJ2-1	CASSPLAGSSYNEQFF
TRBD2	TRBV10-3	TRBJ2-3	CATLSGRANTQYF
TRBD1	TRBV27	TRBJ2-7	CASSLQGAPGEQYF
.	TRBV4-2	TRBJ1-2	CASSQNRLEVGGYTF
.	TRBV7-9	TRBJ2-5	CASSLVARQETQYF
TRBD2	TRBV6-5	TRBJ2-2	CASSYSGTSGSLTGELFF
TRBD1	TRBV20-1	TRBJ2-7	CSAIYPQGTSYEQYF